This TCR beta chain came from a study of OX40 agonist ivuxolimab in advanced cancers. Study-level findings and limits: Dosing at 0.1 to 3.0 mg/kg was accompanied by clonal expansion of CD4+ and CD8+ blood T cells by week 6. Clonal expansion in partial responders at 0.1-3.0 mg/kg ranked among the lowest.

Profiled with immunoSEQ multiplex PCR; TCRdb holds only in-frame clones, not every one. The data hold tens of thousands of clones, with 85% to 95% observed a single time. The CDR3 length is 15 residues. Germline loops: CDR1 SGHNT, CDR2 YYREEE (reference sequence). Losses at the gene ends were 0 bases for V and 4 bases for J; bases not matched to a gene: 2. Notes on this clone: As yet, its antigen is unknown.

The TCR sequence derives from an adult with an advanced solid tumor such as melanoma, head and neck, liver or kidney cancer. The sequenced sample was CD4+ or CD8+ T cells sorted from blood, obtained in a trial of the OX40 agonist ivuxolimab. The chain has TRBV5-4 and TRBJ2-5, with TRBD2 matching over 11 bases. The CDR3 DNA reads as TGTGCCAGCAGCTTGGAACTAGCGGGAGCAGAGACCCAGTACTTC. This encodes CASSLELAGAETQYF.